Listed below are T cell receptor beta chains from one sample, sequenced in a study of control samples from healthy donors and cancer patients. Measured with immunoSEQ multiplex PCR; TCRdb has only the in-frame clones, and not every one. The table includes more than 95,000 clones, over 90% detected once. Sequenced input: blood. The receptors were gathered from a man aged 25-40 years in good health. Each CDR3 is given with its conserved first and last residue. Each record gives: J gene, clone size, D gene, V gene, CDR3 protein, CDR3 DNA. D genes are given only for firm matches. Size is omitted from some rows. Given values are once, few, many or a class for expanded clones.

>TRBJ2-4|.|.|TRBV11-2
CASSPAGAKNIQYF
TGTGCCAGCAGCCCCGCCGGTGCCAAAAACATTCAGTACTTC
>TRBJ1-2|.|.|TRBV7-6
CASSLGSGRSNGYTF
TGTGCCAGCAGCTTAGGGTCGGGCAGATCTAATGGCTACACCTTC
>TRBJ2-1|.|TRBD2|TRBV7-8
CASSSGTSGGSEQFF
TGTGCCAGCAGTTCCGGGACTAGCGGGGGAAGTGAGCAGTTCTTC
>TRBJ1-2|once|.|TRBV14
CASSQGKRGYTF
TGTGCCAGCAGCCAAGGGAAGCGAGGCTACACCTTC
>TRBJ1-1|.|.|TRBV28
CASSSVNTEAFF
TGTGCCAGCAGTTCGGTGAACACTGAAGCTTTCTTT
>TRBJ2-1|.|TRBD1|TRBV24-1
CATSDSGTGWNEQFF
TGTGCCACCAGTGATTCCGGGACAGGTTGGAATGAGCAGTTCTTC
>TRBJ2-4|.|.|TRBV6-5
CASTRSSSVSDIQYF
TGTGCCAGCACAAGATCTAGTTCGGTCTCGGACATTCAGTACTTC
>TRBJ1-1|.|.|TRBV11-2
CASSLTDEGLNAFF
TGTGCCAGCAGCCTCACCGATGAGGGGTTAAATGCTTTCTTT
>TRBJ2-3|.|.|TRBV30
CAWSANTPLGTDTQYF
TGTGCCTGGAGTGCAAATACTCCCCTGGGCACAGATACGCAGTATTTT
>TRBJ1-2|.|.|TRBV30
CAWRTGADTF
TGTGCCTGGAGGACGGGGGCTGACACCTTC
>TRBJ2-4|.|.|TRBV2
CASSDTLAKNIQYF
TGTGCCAGCAGTGATACCCTAGCCAAAAACATTCAGTACTTC
>TRBJ1-4|.|.|TRBV6-6
CASSYLPGPLNEKLFF
TGTGCCAGCAGTTATCTACCGGGACCCTTAAATGAAAAACTGTTTTTT
>TRBJ1-2|.|TRBD1|TRBV6-5
CASSHRDRDFYGYTF
TGTGCCAGCAGTCACCGGGACAGGGATTTCTATGGCTACACCTTC
>TRBJ1-1|.|TRBD1|TRBV5-1
CASSLGGRGTEAFF
TGCGCCAGCAGCTTAGGGGGCCGGGGCACTGAAGCTTTCTTT